This T cell receptor (beta chain) was captured by sequencing in a study of regulatory dendritic cells for organ transplantation. Sorted T cells were CFSE-labeled and cultured more than 4 days with allogeneic regulatory or mature dendritic cells at 1:10. Naive CD45RA+ and memory CD45RO+ CD4+ or CD8+ T cells were FACS-sorted. As for this clone: What it recognizes is unknown.

V was pared by 2 bases and J by 1 base, with 12 bases between. The CDR3 has 15 amino acids. Germline V lookup: CDR1 SGHRS, CDR2 YFSETQ. Profiling relied on immunoSEQ multiplex PCR, and the TCRdb table lists in-frame clones only, not all of them. The table shows about 11,000 clones, with 75% occurring only once. The sequence came from a human donor in good health. The sequenced material came from memory CD4+ T cells from blood cultured with regulatory dendritic cells. The subset denotes: CD45RO+ memory T cells. The gene calls are TRBV5-1 and TRBJ1-1; tentative D call: TRBD1 (5 bases). CDR3 loop: CASSLPGGGNTEAFF. The CDR3 DNA sequence: TGCGCCAGCAGCTTACCCGGGGGAGGGAACACTGAAGCTTTCTTT.